A single sample gave rise to the 5 T cell receptor beta chains below, sequenced in a study of blood T cell repertoires in COVID-19. Sequenced by immunoSEQ multiplex PCR; TCRdb stores in-frame clones only, minus some. The top ten clones hold 3.1% of a sample with 200,000 to 250,000 clones, roughly nine tenths of them seen once. Sequencing was performed on PBMCs or T cells enriched from blood (not recorded which). The receptors come from a woman aged 45-65 years in a cohort exposed to, infected with or recovered from COVID-19 (not recorded which).

The V gene is TRBV27, the J gene TRBJ1-2; D may be TRBD1 (6 bases). V lost 2 bases and J lost 3, with 13 bases in between. Germline V gene data show CDR1 as MNHEY and CDR2 as SMNVEV (reference sequence). The CDR3 runs 15 residues. CDR3 sequence: CASSLKPDRDYGYTF. The CDR3 DNA follows: TGTGCCAGCAGTTTAAAGCCGGACAGAGACTATGGCTACACCTTC.

This clone was recorded once. The chain couples TRBV10-3 to TRBJ2-5; 10 positions match TRBD1. Trimming at V came to 4 bases and at J to 5 bases, leaving 10 bases not matched to a gene. From germline, CDR1 is ENHRY and CDR2 SYGVKD. The CDR3 has 16 residues. In DNA form, the CDR3 reads TGTGCCATCAGTGCGTTCGGGACAGGGGTGAGGGAGACCCAGTACTTC. Translating gives CAISAFGTGVRETQYF.

J is TRBJ2-2 and V is TRBV3-1 (or the pseudogene TRBV3-2); D is possibly TRBD2 (5 bases). This CDR3 is built from 13 residues. V was shortened by 0 bases and J by 7 bases, with 6 bases between the two germline ends. The germline V gene encodes CDR1 LGHDT and CDR2 YNNKEL (reference sequence). The CDR3 loop is CASSQDRGGELFF. In DNA, the CDR3 is TGTGCCAGCAGCCAAGATCGGGGCGGGGAGCTGTTTTTT.

This chain connects TRBV25-1 to TRBJ2-5; weak D call: TRBD2 (5 bases). The CDR3 has 15 amino acids. V was cut by 6 bases and J by 4 bases, with 18 bases left in between. The germline gives CDR1 MGHDK, CDR2 SYGVNS. CDR3 loop: CASSRLDSAGETQYF. The CDR3 DNA reads as TGTGCCAGCAGCCGACTGGACTCCGCGGGAGAGACCCAGTACTTC.

This clone has only one observation. V is TRBV6-6 and J is TRBJ1-2, with D tentatively TRBD1 (5 bases). The germline V gene has CDR1 MNHNY and CDR2 SVGAGI (reference sequence). The length of the CDR3 is 13 residues. Between the trimmed V and J ends, which lost 8 bases and 7 bases, there was a span of 17 bases. The CDR3 protein is CASYTGREAGYTF. In DNA form, the CDR3 reads TGTGCCAGCTACACGGGCAGGGAGGCTGGCTACACCTTC.